This T cell receptor (beta chain) was found in a study of T cell responses to AZD1222 COVID-19 vaccine. Study-level findings and limits: Spike-specific TCR breadth and depth went up after people got two AZD1222 doses. The donor group comprised mostly white British people and more females; the analysis possibly underestimated clonal diversity. In the spike-specific TCR repertoire, nearly half reportedly target unmutated variant regions.

Worth noting for this clone: Its matching antigen is unknown.

The method was immunoSEQ multiplex PCR; TCRdb's version includes in-frame clones alone and lacks a portion of them. Here the sample spans tens of thousands of clones, around 87% being singletons. The germline V gene encodes CDR1 SGHAT and CDR2 FQDESV (reference sequence). Trimming pared 4 bases from V and 5 bases from J, leaving 11 bases between. This CDR3 has 14 amino acids. The receptor's source is an adult who received the AZD1222 COVID-19 vaccine. The chain couples TRBV11-1 to TRBJ2-2, with D possibly being TRBD2 (5 bases). This material consisted of peripheral blood, taken 28 days after the second AZD1222 dose. The CDR3 spells CASSSRRGTGELFF. CDR3 nucleotide sequence: TGTGCCAGCAGCTCGCGGAGAGGGACCGGGGAGCTGTTTTTT.